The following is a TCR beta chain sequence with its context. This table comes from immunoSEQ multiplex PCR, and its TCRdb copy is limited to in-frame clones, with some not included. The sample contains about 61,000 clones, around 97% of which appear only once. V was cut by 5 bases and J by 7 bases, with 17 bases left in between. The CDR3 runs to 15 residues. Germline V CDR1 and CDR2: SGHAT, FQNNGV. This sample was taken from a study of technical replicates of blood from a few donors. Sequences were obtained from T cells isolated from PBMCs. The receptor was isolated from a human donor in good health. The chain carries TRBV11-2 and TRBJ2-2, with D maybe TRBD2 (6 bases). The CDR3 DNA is TGTGCCAGCAGCGAATCAGCACGGGGGAACGGGGAGCTGTTTTTT. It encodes CASSESARGNGELFF.